This T cell receptor (beta chain) originates from a study of T cell responses to AZD1222 COVID-19 vaccine. General study points: Spike-specific TCR breadth and depth both grew after two AZD1222 doses. Per reports, nearly half of all spike-specific TCRs target regions that are unmutated in variants. In a largely white British group with more females than males, clonal diversity was possibly underestimated. No day 14 peak samples; only post-peak repertoires were characterized.

As to this clone: The antigen is not known.

Data came from immunoSEQ multiplex PCR; TCRdb stores just in-frame clones and leaves some out. The repertoire includes tens of thousands of clones, roughly 88% of them detected once, and around 10% sits in the top ten. V lost 1 base and J lost 3, with 10 bases in between. Germline V gene data show CDR1 as SGHKS and CDR2 as YYEKEE (reference sequence). The CDR3 covers 14 residues. The sequence was collected from an adult in good health. This chain connects TRBV5-5 to TRBJ1-2; D call uncertain. The source material was peripheral blood, sampled on day 0 of MenACWY control vaccination. CDR3 residues: CASSLTLTDYGYTF. The CDR3 DNA reads TGTGCCAGCAGCTTGACCCTTACCGACTATGGCTACACCTTC.